The 20 T cell receptor beta chains presented below share a single source sample, sequenced in a study of blood T cell repertoires in COVID-19. Method: immunoSEQ multiplex PCR; TCRdb's copy keeps in-frame clones and lacks some. The sample consists of hundreds of thousands of clones, roughly 90% of them appearing once. Material for sequencing was peripheral blood. These receptor sequences come from a woman in her forties or fifties with active or convalescent COVID-19.

The V call is TRBV19, the J call TRBJ2-2; 7 bases are shared with TRBD1. The ends lost 3 bases at V and 5 bases at J; junction bases unmatched: 6. The length of the CDR3 is 15 residues. Germline V gene sequence: CDR1 LNHDA, CDR2 SQIVND (reference sequence). CDR3 loop: CASSINRQGTGELFF. The CDR3 nucleotides read TGTGCCAGTAGTATTAATAGACAGGGAACCGGGGAGCTGTTTTTT.

Only one count was recorded for this clone. The V call is TRBV19, the J call TRBJ1-4; TRBD1 matches at 9 bases. CDR1 is LNHDA and CDR2 is SQIVND in the germline V gene (reference sequence). The CDR3 is made up of 15 amino acids. Trimming removed 4 bases from V and 8 bases from J; junction bases left unmatched: 8. The CDR3 sequence is CASSTHRGLKEKLFF. In DNA form, the CDR3 reads TGTGCCAGTAGTACCCACAGGGGGCTTAAGGAAAAACTGTTTTTT. The full variable domain, in which reference TRBV19 and TRBJ1-4 provide the parts outside the CDR3, is DGGITQSPKYLFRKEGQNVTLSCEQNLNHDAMYWYRQDPGQGLRLIYYSQIVNDFQKGDIAEGYSVSREKKESFPLTVTSAQKNPTAFYLCASSTHRGLKEKLFFGSGTQLSVL.

The rearrangement links TRBV30 to TRBJ2-1; 10 positions agree with TRBD2. V lost 1 base to trimming and J lost 7 bases; unmatched junction nucleotides: 7. Germline lookup yields CDR1 GTSNPN and CDR2 SVGIG (reference sequence). The CDR3 runs to 15 residues. CDR3 amino acids: CAWSEAASGRNEQFF. The CDR3 DNA reads TGTGCCTGGAGTGAGGCGGCTAGCGGGAGAAATGAGCAGTTCTTC.

The chain joins TRBV20-1 to TRBJ2-3; 8 bases fit TRBD2. The V gene's germline CDR1 is DFQATT and CDR2 SNEGSKA (reference sequence). This CDR3 is 11 amino acids long. The CDR3 loop reads CMGTSTDTQYF. CDR3 coding DNA: TGCATGGGGACTAGTACGGATACGCAGTATTTT.

V usage is TRBV29-1 and J usage is TRBJ1-1; D might be TRBD1 (6 bases). The CDR3 spans 14 residues. Per the germline V gene, CDR1 is SQVTM and CDR2 is ANQGSEA. The V end was cut by 1 base, the J end by 3 bases, with 12 bases between. CDR3 DNA: TGCAGCGTTGAAGGGCTGGGGGGGCACACTGAAGCTTTCTTT. Translated, it gives CSVEGLGGHTEAFF.

The V call is TRBV5-1, the J call TRBJ2-3; 8 bases match TRBD2. V trimming: 4 bases; J trimming: 2 bases; junction bases outside the gene matches: 9. This CDR3 region has 16 residues. The V gene's germline CDR1 is SGHRS and CDR2 YFSETQ. The DNA of the CDR3 is TGCGCCAGCAGCCACGGGACTAGGACTTCCACAGATACGCAGTATTTT. Amino acids: CASSHGTRTSTDTQYF.

The chain combines TRBV12-1 with TRBJ1-2. TRBV12-1 is a recognized pseudogene. The CDR3 consists of 20 residues. CDR3 DNA: TGTGCCAGCAGCTTTGCTCTGATCTCTGGGAGGGTAGAGTCTAACTATGGCTACACCTTC. The encoded protein is CASSFALISGRVESNYGYTF.

V usage is TRBV9 and J usage is TRBJ1-3, with D possibly being TRBD1 (6 bases). Germline V gene data show CDR1 as SGDLS and CDR2 as YYNGEE. V lost 0 bases to trimming and J lost 3 bases, with 25 bases between them. CDR3 length: 20 amino acids. The CDR3 DNA sequence: TGTGCCAGCAGCGTAGCCACGAAGACAACAGGGCATGCAGGTGGAAACACCATATATTTT. It specifies CASSVATKTTGHAGGNTIYF.

The chain has TRBV15 and TRBJ2-7; 10 bases are a match to TRBD1. Losses at the gene ends were 0 bases for V and 2 bases for J; bases not matched to a gene: 7. The CDR3 has 17 residues. Per the germline V gene, CDR1 is LNHNV and CDR2 is YYDKDF (reference sequence). The CDR3 DNA follows: TGTGCCACCAGCAGAGAGAAACCGGGACAGGGGACCTACGAGCAGTACTTC. Protein: CATSREKPGQGTYEQYF.

The gene calls are TRBV28 and TRBJ1-2; 9 nucleotides line up with TRBD1. CDR3 size: 16 residues. Germline CDR1 is MDHEN and CDR2 is SYDVKM. After removal of 5 bases from V and 4 bases from J, the junction contained 11 bases not matched to a gene. This CDR3 reads CASSLLQGARGYGYTF. The CDR3 DNA reads as TGTGCCAGCAGTCTTCTACAGGGGGCGAGGGGCTATGGCTACACCTTC.

The rearrangement uses TRBV19 and TRBJ1-6; a possible D gene is TRBD1 (5 bases). Germline V gene lookup returns CDR1 LNHDA and CDR2 SQIVND (reference sequence). This CDR3 spans 13 amino acids. V was trimmed by 5 bases and J by 8 bases, leaving 10 bases between them. CDR3 amino acids: CASSSGLHSPLHF. CDR3 nucleotides: TGTGCCAGTAGTTCAGGGCTGCATTCACCCCTCCACTTT.

This clone was seen only a few times. The chain couples TRBV7-2 to TRBJ2-1; D is uncertain. In germline, CDR1 is SGHTA, CDR2 FQGNSA. Trimming took off 4 bases at V and 9 bases at J, with 13 bases between the two ends. This CDR3 comprises 13 residues. The CDR3 reads CASSYSPTGEQFF. As DNA, the CDR3 is TGTGCCAGCAGCTATTCCCCCACGGGTGAGCAGTTCTTC. The entire variable domain, with the rest obtained from reference TRBV7-2 and TRBJ2-1, is as follows: GAGVSQSPSNKVTEKGKDVELRCDPISGHTALYWYRQSLGQGLEFLIYFQGNSAPDKSGLPSDRFSAERTGGSVSTLTIQRTQQEDSAVYLCASSYSPTGEQFFGPGTRLTVL.

The DNA of the CDR3 is TGTGCCTGGATACGCGCCTACACCGGGGAGCTGTTTTTT. It translates to CAWIRAYTGELFF. The chain joins TRBV30 to TRBJ2-2; D gene uncertain. Deletions cut 4 bases from V and 3 bases from J, with 9 bases between. The CDR3 is 13 residues long. From germline, CDR1 is GTSNPN and CDR2 SVGIG (reference sequence).

In this sample, this clone turned up once. In the same sample, other DNA sequences code for this CDR3. V usage is TRBV29-1 and J usage is TRBJ1-2; D gene uncertain. This CDR3 region has 12 residues. Trimming took 3 bases from V and 8 from J, leaving 13 bases between them. Germline V gene sequence: CDR1 SQVTM, CDR2 ANQGSEA. The CDR3 loop is CSVDRGGYGYTF. In DNA form, the CDR3 reads TGCAGCGTTGATCGGGGAGGGTACGGCTACACCTTC.

The chain employs TRBV5-1 and TRBJ2-2; 8 positions agree with TRBD1. CDR1 SGHRS and CDR2 YFSETQ come from the germline V gene. This CDR3 has 16 residues. V shed 1 base, J shed 6 bases, and the junction held 8 bases outside the gene matches. The chain's CDR3 is CASSLSGQGSAGELFF. CDR3 DNA sequence: TGCGCCAGCAGCTTGAGCGGACAGGGAAGCGCCGGGGAGCTGTTTTTT.

This sequence joins TRBV7-9 and TRBJ2-1, with a tentative D call TRBD2 (6 bases). CDR1 is SEHNR and CDR2 is FQNEAQ in the germline V gene (reference sequence). The CDR3 is 14 amino acids. V was cut by 1 base and J by 3 bases, with 7 bases left in between. The CDR3 region has the DNA TGTGCCAGCAGCTTAGGGGGGGACTACAATGAGCAGTTCTTC. Its protein is CASSLGGDYNEQFF.

CDR3 region: CASSQNRESHYEQYF. As DNA, the CDR3 is TGCGCCAGCAGCCAGAACAGGGAATCCCACTACGAGCAGTACTTC. V and J are TRBV4-1 and TRBJ2-7, with a tentative D call TRBD1 (6 bases). Looked up from germline, CDR1 is MGHRA and CDR2 is YSYEKL. The CDR3 is 15 amino acids. V was shortened by 3 bases and J by 3 bases, with 15 bases between the two germline ends.

The gene calls are TRBV7-8 and TRBJ1-4; D remains ambiguous. Germline V lookup: CDR1 SGHVS, CDR2 FQNEAQ. Deletions cut 5 bases from V and 4 bases from J, with 5 bases between. The CDR3 is 12 amino acids. CDR3 nucleotide sequence: TGTGCCAGCAGCCTTATTAATGAAAAACTGTTTTTT. Translated: CASSLINEKLFF.

This chain connects TRBV7-9 to TRBJ1-4, with 7 positions matching TRBD1. This CDR3 region has 15 residues. Per the germline V gene, CDR1 is SEHNR and CDR2 is FQNEAQ (reference sequence). The V segment lost 5 bases and the J segment 8 bases; nucleotides outside the gene matches: 11. In nucleotides, the CDR3 is TGTGCCAGCAGCCGCTGGACAGGCCTTGAGGAAAAACTGTTTTTT. This gives the protein CASSRWTGLEEKLFF.

The chain couples TRBV5-1 to TRBJ2-7; 7 nucleotides align to TRBD1. Germline CDR1 reads SGHRS; CDR2 reads YFSETQ. CDR3 length: 13 amino acids. Unmatched junction bases numbered 5, after V lost 5 bases and J lost 3 bases. The CDR3 region is CASRADRVYEQYF. The CDR3 bases are TGCGCCAGCAGGGCCGACAGGGTCTACGAGCAGTACTTC.